This T cell receptor beta chain was recorded in a study of identical twins. The V and J ends lost 7 bases and 0 bases respectively, with 15 bases between them. This CDR3 is 15 amino acids long. Per germline, CDR1 ENHRY and CDR2 SYGVKD. TCRdb redid the calling of the 5' RACE reads with MiXCR, one entry per CDR3 protein. The sample lists hundreds of thousands of distinct CDR3 sequences, 15% to 20% occurring once. This sample also belongs to another study, concerning T cells expressing NK-cell markers.

Sample: PBMCs. The chain has TRBV10-3 and TRBJ1-1; a weak D match, TRBD1 (6 bases). This TCR was sampled from a woman aged 18-30 years in good health. The CDR3 nucleotides are TGTGCCATCACGCGGGGCAGGGGTATGAACACTGAAGCTTTCTTT. This encodes CAITRGRGMNTEAFF.